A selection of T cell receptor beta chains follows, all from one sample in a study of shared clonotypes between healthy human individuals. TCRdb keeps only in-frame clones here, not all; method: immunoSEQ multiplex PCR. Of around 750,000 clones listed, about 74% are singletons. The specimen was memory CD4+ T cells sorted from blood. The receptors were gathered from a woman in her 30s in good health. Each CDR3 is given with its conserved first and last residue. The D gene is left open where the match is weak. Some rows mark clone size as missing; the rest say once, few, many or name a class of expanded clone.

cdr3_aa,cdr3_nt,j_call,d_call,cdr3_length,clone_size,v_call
CASSGGQGNQETQYF,TGTGCCAGCAGTGGGGGACAGGGCAACCAAGAGACCCAGTACTTC,TRBJ2-5,TRBD1,15,many,TRBV25-1
CASSLGRAGTGELFF,TGCGCCAGCAGCTTGGGCAGGGCGGGCACCGGGGAGCTGTTTTTT,TRBJ2-2,NA,15,NA,TRBV5-1
CASKEQGGLAGANVLTF,TGTGCCAGTAAGGAACAGGGGGGTCTCGCTGGGGCCAACGTCCTGACTTTC,TRBJ2-6,TRBD1,17,NA,TRBV19
CASSLWRTSGQETQYF,TGTGCCAGCAGCTTATGGAGGACTAGCGGCCAAGAGACCCAGTACTTC,TRBJ2-5,TRBD2,16,NA,TRBV7-9
CASSLSSGTGYEQYF,TGTGCCAGCAGCTTATCTAGCGGGACTGGTTACGAGCAGTACTTC,TRBJ2-7,TRBD2,15,few,TRBV7-2
CASRLAANTGELFF,TGTGCCAGCAGACTAGCGGCGAACACCGGGGAGCTGTTTTTT,TRBJ2-2,TRBD2,14,once,TRBV6-1
CASSPGQGAHEQYF,TGTGCCAGCTCACCGGGACAGGGGGCGCACGAGCAGTACTTC,TRBJ2-7,TRBD1,14,NA,TRBV18
CASSPAAYEQYF,TGCGCCAGCAGCCCCGCGGCCTACGAGCAGTACTTC,TRBJ2-7,NA,12,NA,TRBV5-1
CASSMRGGTGGTDTQYF,TGTGCCAGTAGTATGCGGGGGGGAACAGGAGGCACAGATACGCAGTATTTT,TRBJ2-3,TRBD2,17,NA,TRBV19
CASSYSTGGLGNEQFF,TGTGCCAGCAGTTACTCGACGGGAGGGCTAGGCAATGAGCAGTTCTTC,TRBJ2-1,TRBD2,16,once,TRBV6-5
CASSLGIRELEQYF,TGTGCCAGCAGCTTGGGTATCAGAGAACTCGAGCAGTACTTC,TRBJ2-7,NA,14,NA,TRBV11-2
CASSPAHFDTGELFF,TGCGCCAGCAGCCCCGCGCACTTTGACACCGGGGAGCTGTTTTTT,TRBJ2-2,NA,15,NA,TRBV5-1
CSVVGDTYTEAFF,TGCAGCGTTGTTGGGGACACGTACACTGAAGCTTTCTTT,TRBJ1-1,NA,13,NA,TRBV29-1
CASSKTSGQSRANVLTF,TGTGCCAGCAGTAAAACGTCAGGACAAAGTCGGGCCAACGTCCTGACTTTC,TRBJ2-6,NA,17,NA,TRBV25-1
CASRINRGSGQPQHF,TGTGCCAGCAGGATAAACAGGGGGTCCGGTCAGCCCCAGCATTTT,TRBJ1-5,TRBD1,15,NA,TRBV27
CASRGAGGNQPQHF,TGTGCCAGTCGGGGGGCAGGGGGCAATCAGCCCCAGCATTTT,TRBJ1-5,NA,14,NA,TRBV25-1
CASSFGQLSSYEQYF,TGTGCCAGCAGCTTTGGACAGTTAAGCTCCTACGAGCAGTACTTC,TRBJ2-7,NA,15,NA,TRBV5-8
CASSLAVSGGFEQYF,TGTGCCAGCAGCTTAGCGGTTAGCGGGGGATTCGAGCAGTACTTC,TRBJ2-7,TRBD2,15,few,TRBV7-9
CAWSPSQAGVEKLFF,TGTGCCTGGAGTCCTAGCCAGGCTGGGGTGGAAAAACTGTTTTTT,TRBJ1-4,NA,15,NA,TRBV30
CASRIRTGSYEQYF,TGTGCCAGCAGAATCCGGACAGGCTCCTACGAGCAGTACTTC,TRBJ2-7,TRBD1,14,NA,TRBV6-5
CASSLPGLSLGYTF,TGTGCCAGCAGTTTACCGGGACTTTCCCTTGGCTACACCTTC,TRBJ1-2,NA,14,NA,TRBV28
CASRHVRAGNEQFF,TGTGCCAGCAGACATGTCAGGGCGGGCAATGAGCAGTTCTTC,TRBJ2-1,NA,14,NA,TRBV7-2
CASRDRNYEQYF,TGTGCCAGTAGGGACAGAAACTACGAGCAGTACTTC,TRBJ2-7,NA,12,NA,TRBV19
CASRGVVRQFF,TGTGCCAGCAGGGGGGTGGTTAGGCAGTTCTTC,TRBJ2-1,NA,11,once,TRBV2
CASSLAGTNEQFF,TGCGCCAGCAGCTTGGCGGGTACCAATGAGCAGTTCTTC,TRBJ2-1,NA,13,NA,TRBV5-1
CASSLTSDSVHEQYF,TGTGCCAGCAGCTTAACTAGCGACAGCGTGCACGAGCAGTACTTC,TRBJ2-7,NA,15,few,TRBV7-3
CASSTPGTGLYEQYF,TGTGCCAGCAGTACCCCGGGGACAGGCCTCTACGAGCAGTACTTC,TRBJ2-7,TRBD1,15,many,TRBV28
CASSRGGLLNQPQHF,TGTGCCAGTAGTAGGGGTGGGCTGCTCAATCAGCCCCAGCATTTT,TRBJ1-5,NA,15,NA,TRBV19
CASSLGLSSGAQETQYF,TGTGCCAGCAGCTTAGGGTTGTCTAGCGGGGCCCAAGAGACCCAGTACTTC,TRBJ2-5,TRBD2,17,NA,TRBV11-3
CASSVALDIYEQYF,TGTGCCAGCAGCGTAGCTCTGGACATCTACGAGCAGTACTTC,TRBJ2-7,NA,14,NA,TRBV9
CASRPGGVQPQHF,TGTGCCAGTAGACCAGGGGGCGTTCAGCCCCAGCATTTT,TRBJ1-5,TRBD1,13,once,TRBV19
CASSDNRGSGANVLTF,TGTGCCAGCAGTGACAACAGGGGATCTGGGGCCAACGTCCTGACTTTC,TRBJ2-6,TRBD1,16,many,TRBV6-4
CASSEFEGPLYGYTF,TGTGCCAGCAGTGAATTCGAGGGGCCGCTCTATGGCTACACCTTC,TRBJ1-2,NA,15,NA,TRBV2
CASSPNWGHSNTEAFF,TGTGCCAGCTCACCAAATTGGGGACACTCGAACACTGAAGCTTTCTTT,TRBJ1-1,NA,16,NA,TRBV18
CASSELGGGSGELFF,TGTGCCAGCTCCGAGCTCGGGGGAGGCTCCGGGGAGCTGTTTTTT,TRBJ2-2,NA,15,once,TRBV18
CASRVGPYEQYF,TGTGCCAGCAGAGTAGGGCCCTACGAGCAGTACTTC,TRBJ2-7,NA,12,NA,TRBV28
CTSSQERTSGPTKANEQFF,TGCACCAGCAGCCAAGAGAGGACTAGCGGGCCTACAAAGGCGAATGAGCAGTTCTTC,TRBJ2-1,NA,19,NA,TRBV1
CASSLDSSPTGELFF,TGTGCCAGCAGCTTAGACTCTAGCCCGACCGGGGAGCTGTTTTTT,TRBJ2-2,NA,15,NA,TRBV7-6
CASSAGDSLYTQYF,TGTGCCAGCAGTGCGGGGGACAGTCTTTATACGCAGTATTTT,TRBJ2-3,NA,14,NA,TRBV27
CAISESNSNKGTQYF,TGTGCCATCAGTGAGTCGAATAGCAATAAAGGGACCCAGTACTTC,TRBJ2-5,NA,15,NA,TRBV10-3
CASRTRTTHNEQFF,TGTGCCAGCAGGACCCGGACGACACACAATGAGCAGTTCTTC,TRBJ2-1,NA,14,NA,TRBV28
CATKRQGDTEAFF,TGTGCCACCAAACGACAGGGGGACACTGAAGCTTTCTTT,TRBJ1-1,TRBD1,13,NA,TRBV5-8
CVLDRRTYEQYF,TGTGTCCTCGACAGACGGACCTACGAGCAGTACTTC,TRBJ2-7,NA,12,many,TRBV30
CASSIDRGGFYEQYF,TGTGCCAGCAGCATCGACAGGGGAGGTTTTTACGAGCAGTACTTC,TRBJ2-7,TRBD1,15,NA,TRBV7-2
CASSGVYEQYF,TGTGCCAGTTCTGGGGTCTACGAGCAGTACTTC,TRBJ2-7,NA,11,NA,TRBV19
CASTQGLAGEGNNEQFF,TGTGCCAGTACCCAGGGACTAGCGGGAGAGGGCAACAATGAGCAGTTCTTC,TRBJ2-1,TRBD2,17,NA,TRBV19
CASSVEGQGWPQETQYF,TGTGCCAGCAGCGTGGAGGGACAGGGTTGGCCCCAAGAGACCCAGTACTTC,TRBJ2-5,TRBD1,17,NA,TRBV9
CASSLVASLGPWEQYF,TGTGCCAGCAGCTTAGTTGCTAGCCTAGGCCCCTGGGAGCAGTACTTC,TRBJ2-7,NA,16,NA,TRBV7-2
CASSSGTDHGYTF,TGCGCCAGCAGCTCCGGGACAGACCATGGCTACACCTTC,TRBJ1-2,TRBD1,13,NA,TRBV10-1
CASRSQPGHEQYF,TGTGCCAGCAGATCCCAACCCGGACACGAGCAGTACTTC,TRBJ2-7,NA,13,NA,TRBV7-2
CASREGQGGNQPQHF,TGTGCCAGCAGGGAGGGACAGGGGGGCAATCAGCCCCAGCATTTT,TRBJ1-5,TRBD1,15,NA,TRBV6-5
CASCKEGGFYNEQFF,TGTGCCAGCTGCAAGGAGGGGGGATTCTACAATGAGCAGTTCTTC,TRBJ2-1,NA,15,NA,TRBV28
CASSYRAGQPQHF,TGTGCCAGCAGTTACAGGGCGGGACAGCCCCAGCATTTT,TRBJ1-5,NA,13,few,TRBV6-5
CASSQTGADQPQHF,TGTGCCAGCAGCCAGACAGGGGCCGATCAGCCCCAGCATTTT,TRBJ1-5,TRBD1,14,NA,TRBV4-2
CASSPTAGGEGELFF,TGTGCCAGCAGCCCGACCGCCGGGGGTGAGGGGGAGCTGTTTTTT,TRBJ2-2,NA,15,NA,TRBV4-2